The 14 T cell receptor beta chains below were found in one sample sequenced in a study of CD8 T cells in ankylosing spondylitis. Study-level points and caveats: What seemed typical of ankylosing spondylitis blood was a TCR beta motif built from roughly 8 highly homologous variants.

Each CDR3 protein gets one entry after TCRdb re-called the 5' RACE reads with MiXCR. The sample records some 840,000 distinct CDR3 sequences, over 9.5% being singletons. The antigens of these receptors remain unknown. The sequencing input was blood, either unsorted or a sorted T cell fraction (not recorded which). The receptors derive from a male donor with ankylosing spondylitis.

This clonotype was observed a handful of times. The V gene is TRBV7-6, the J gene TRBJ2-3; unclear D gene. The germline gives CDR1 SGHVS, CDR2 FNYEAQ. Trimming pared 5 bases from V and 4 bases from J, leaving 7 bases between. The CDR3 extends over 12 amino acids. The CDR3 is CASSRWADTQYF. The CDR3 region has the DNA TGTGCCAGCAGCCGTTGGGCAGATACGCAGTATTTT.

The chain uses TRBV29-1 and TRBJ2-2; D may be TRBD1 (6 bases). The length of the CDR3 is 12 residues. The germline gives CDR1 SQVTM, CDR2 ANQGSEA. V lost 2 bases to trimming and J lost 6 bases, with 7 bases between them. The CDR3 DNA reads TGCAGCGTTGAACACAGGGCCGGGGAGCTGTTTTTT. Translating it yields CSVEHRAGELFF.

This clonotype was counted at least ten times. The rearrangement joins TRBV20-1 to TRBJ2-2; D gene unclear. The V gene's germline CDR1 is DFQATT and CDR2 SNEGSKA (reference sequence). The CDR3 contains 12 residues. Trimming took off 6 bases at V and 1 base at J, with 6 bases between the two ends. CDR3 nucleotides: TGCAGTGCAACAGAGAACACCGGGGAGCTGTTTTTT. It codes for CSATENTGELFF.

This clonotype was seen more than once but under ten times. The rearrangement uses TRBV6-5 and TRBJ2-1; tentative D call: TRBD2 (5 bases). This CDR3 comprises 15 residues. The V end lost 0 bases, the J end lost 6 bases, and 12 bases lay between the germline ends. The germline V gene has CDR1 MNHEY and CDR2 SVGAGI. The CDR3 sequence: CASSYSSGTRNEQFF. The CDR3 DNA is TGTGCCAGCAGTTACTCTTCGGGAACCCGCAATGAGCAGTTCTTC.

There are many counts of this clonotype. The rearrangement joins TRBV7-2 to TRBJ2-3; no firm D call. CDR1 and CDR2 from the germline V gene are SGHTA and FQGNSA. V lost 3 bases and J lost 4, with 5 bases in between. The CDR3 has 12 amino acids. CDR3 loop: CASSFASDTQYF. In DNA form, the CDR3 reads TGTGCCAGCAGCTTTGCGTCAGATACGCAGTATTTT. Full variable domain (missing parts from reference TRBV7-2 and TRBJ2-3): GAGVSQSPSNKVTEKGKDVELRCDPISGHTALYWYRQSLGQGLEFLIYFQGNSAPDKSGLPSDRFSAERTGGSVSTLTIQRTQQEDSAVYLCASSFASDTQYFGPGTRLTVL.

This clonotype has a handful of counts. This chain joins TRBV20-1 and TRBJ2-5; D possibly matches TRBD1 or TRBD2 (5 bases each). CDR1 and CDR2 from the germline V gene are DFQATT and SNEGSKA (reference sequence). Deletions cut 2 bases from V and 7 bases from J, with 11 bases between. This CDR3 is 12 amino acids long. Here the CDR3 reads CSARRRQGTQYF. Here the CDR3 DNA reads TGCAGTGCTAGACGGAGGCAGGGGACCCAGTACTTC.

This clonotype came up a few times. J is TRBJ1-2 and V is TRBV20-1, with 10 bases that match TRBD1. CDR3 length equals 13 residues. J was trimmed by 4 bases and V by 3 bases; bases with no gene match: 2. The germline CDR1 and CDR2 sequences are DFQATT and SNEGSKA (reference sequence). Written as DNA, the CDR3 is TGCAGTGCTAGGGGACAGGGGTTCTATGGCTACACCTTC. It encodes CSARGQGFYGYTF.

This clonotype has a count of ten or more. The chain has TRBV29-1 and TRBJ2-4, with 8 bases lining up with TRBD2. The CDR3 runs 15 residues. CDR1 is SQVTM and CDR2 is ANQGSEA in the germline V gene. With 2 bases clipped from V and 6 bases from J, the junction kept 9 bases outside the gene matches. The CDR3 DNA follows: TGCAGCGTTGAACGAAGCGGGGGAGGGGCAAACATTCAGTACTTC. This translates into CSVERSGGGANIQYF.

At least ten counts were recorded for this clonotype. The chain carries TRBV6-2 or TRBV6-3 and TRBJ1-1, with D hard to call. Trimming took off 6 bases at V and 10 bases at J, with 18 bases between the two ends. The CDR3 length is 13 residues. Germline lookup yields CDR1 MNHEY and CDR2 SVGEGT. In DNA form, the CDR3 reads TGTGCCAGCAGCTTGACTTCTCCCCGAGGAGCTTTCTTT. It yields the protein CASSLTSPRGAFF.

This clonotype was counted at least ten times. This chain uses TRBV5-1 with TRBJ2-2, with 11 nucleotides matching TRBD1. The V segment lost 4 bases and the J segment 5 bases; nucleotides outside the gene matches: 7. There are 16 residues in the CDR3. Germline CDR1 is SGHRS and CDR2 is YFSETQ. The CDR3 is CASSTDRGRRTGELFF. In nucleotides, the CDR3 is TGCGCCAGCAGCACGGACAGGGGGCGGCGGACCGGGGAGCTGTTTTTT.

This clonotype was counted ten times or more. The rearrangement uses TRBV10-3 and TRBJ1-1, with 12 bases identical to TRBD1. Germline CDR1 ENHRY, CDR2 SYGVKD. V lost 9 bases to trimming and J lost 6 bases; unmatched junction nucleotides: 8. This CDR3 contains 14 residues. The CDR3 region has the DNA TGTGCCATAGTCCGGGACAGGGGGCTTGCTGAAGCTTTCTTT. This translates into CAIVRDRGLAEAFF.

This clonotype was counted between two and nine times. This chain connects TRBV6-5 to TRBJ1-2; the D gene is possibly TRBD1 (5 bases). The CDR3 covers 14 residues. The germline CDR1 and CDR2 sequences are MNHEY and SVGAGI. Deletions cut 2 bases from V and 6 bases from J, with 13 bases between. The CDR3 sequence: CASSYGQGIDGYTF. CDR3 in DNA: TGTGCCAGCAGTTACGGCCAGGGAATCGATGGCTACACCTTC.

The V call is TRBV15, the J call TRBJ2-1; 7 bases are a match to TRBD1. Trimming took 5 bases from V and 7 from J; bases not matched to a gene: 5. CDR1 and CDR2 (germline): LNHNV, YYDKDF (reference sequence). This CDR3 spans 13 amino acids. The CDR3 is CATSRRQGNEQFF. For the CDR3, the DNA is TGTGCCACCAGCCGAAGACAGGGAAATGAGCAGTTCTTC.

This clonotype was observed a few times. This rearrangement joins TRBV7-6 to TRBJ2-2; TRBD1 or TRBD2 may be the D gene (5 bases each). Trimming removed 1 base from V and 6 bases from J, with 15 bases in between. The V gene's germline CDR1 is SGHVS and CDR2 FNYEAQ. CDR3 length: 16 amino acids. CDR3 sequence: CASSLVQGRYAGELFF. Written as DNA, the CDR3 is TGTGCCAGCAGCTTAGTGCAGGGACGTTACGCCGGGGAGCTGTTTTTT.